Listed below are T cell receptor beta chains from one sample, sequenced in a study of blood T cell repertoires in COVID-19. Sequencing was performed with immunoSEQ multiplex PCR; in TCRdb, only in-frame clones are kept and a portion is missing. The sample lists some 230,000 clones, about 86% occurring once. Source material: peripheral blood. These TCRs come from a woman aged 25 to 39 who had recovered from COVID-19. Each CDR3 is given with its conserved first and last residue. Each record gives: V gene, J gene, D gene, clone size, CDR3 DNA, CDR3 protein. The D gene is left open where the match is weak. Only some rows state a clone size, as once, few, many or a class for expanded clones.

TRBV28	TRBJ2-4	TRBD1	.	TGTGCCAGCAGTCCCGCGGGACAGGGGAACATTCAGTACTTC	CASSPAGQGNIQYF
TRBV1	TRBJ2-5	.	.	TGCACCAGCAGCCAAGACAATACTAGCGGGCCCCTCCAAGAGACCCAGTACTTC	CTSSQDNTSGPLQETQYF
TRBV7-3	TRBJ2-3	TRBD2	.	TGTGCCAGCAGCCCGAGACTAGCAGCAGATACGCAGTATTTT	CASSPRLAADTQYF
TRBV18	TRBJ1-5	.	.	TGTGCCAGCTCACCGCCGGAGGTGGGAAACAATCAGCCCCAGCATTTT	CASSPPEVGNNQPQHF
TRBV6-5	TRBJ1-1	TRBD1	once	TGTGCCAGCAGCCCGACAGGGGATTCGGCTGAAGCTTTCTTT	CASSPTGDSAEAFF
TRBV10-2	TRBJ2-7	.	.	TGCGCCAGCAGTGAGAAAGCGGAGTTCCCTAACGAGCAGTACTTC	CASSEKAEFPNEQYF
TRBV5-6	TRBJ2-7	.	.	TGTGCCAGCAGCTTGGGACAGCGCGACGAGCAGTACTTC	CASSLGQRDEQYF
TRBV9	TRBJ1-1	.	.	TGTGCCAGCAGCGTGTCGGACAGAGGTGAAGCTTTCTTT	CASSVSDRGEAFF
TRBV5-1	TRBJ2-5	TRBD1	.	TGCGCCAGCAGCTCGCCGGGACAGGAAGAGACCCAGTACTTC	CASSSPGQEETQYF
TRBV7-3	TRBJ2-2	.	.	TGTGCCAGCAGCTTACTCGCGGGGCTCACCGGGGAGCTGTTTTTT	CASSLLAGLTGELFF
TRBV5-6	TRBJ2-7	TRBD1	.	TGTGCCAGCAGCCCGGGACAGGGGACCGAGCAGTACTTC	CASSPGQGTEQYF
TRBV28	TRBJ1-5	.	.	TGTGCCAGCAGTGTAGACAGGAGGAGAGTGGGCCAGCATTTT	CASSVDRRRVGQHF
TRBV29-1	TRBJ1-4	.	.	TGCAGCGTTTCTTGGGGGCAGGAAAAACTGTTTTTT	CSVSWGQEKLFF
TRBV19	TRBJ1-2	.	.	TGTGCCACCCTCTTCTATGGCTACACCTTC	CATLFYGYTF
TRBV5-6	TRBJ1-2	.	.	TGTGCCAGCAGCCGGAGACCCGGTCAGAACGGCTACACCTTC	CASSRRPGQNGYTF
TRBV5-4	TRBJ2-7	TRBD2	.	TGTGCCAGCAGCTTCCCGGGACTAGCGGGGCTACTTCTCTACGAGCAGTACTTC	CASSFPGLAGLLLYEQYF
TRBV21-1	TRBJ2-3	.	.	TGTGCCAGCAGCCGCCGACGGGGAATTTGCACAGATACGCAGTATTTT	CASSRRRGICTDTQYF
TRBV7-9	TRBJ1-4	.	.	TGTGCCAGCAGCTTAGCGGAGCAGGGGTTCGGAAAACTGTTTTTT	CASSLAEQGFGKLFF
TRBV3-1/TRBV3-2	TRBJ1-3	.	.	TGTGCCAGCAGCCCTCCAGCGGCAGGCCCTGGAAACACCATATATTTT	CASSPPAAGPGNTIYF